This TCR beta chain originates from a study of regulatory T cells in long-lasting Graves disease. Study observations and caveats: Sample size, which was small, may have reduced accuracy. Less diverse TCR repertoires were seen in persistent Graves' patients than in newly diagnosed ones.

The authors built TCR beta libraries using iRepertoire HTBI primers and Arm-PCR of CDR3 regions. MiXCR, applied by TCRdb to the multiplex PCR reads, yields one record per CDR3 protein. Seen here are roughly 440,000 distinct CDR3 sequences, less than 20% observed once, and the top ten hold about 25%. Per germline, CDR1 SGDLS and CDR2 YYNGEE. The V and J ends lost 0 bases and 2 bases, in that order; junction bases with no gene match: 6. The CDR3 has 16 residues. Time point described: newly diagnosed GD, antithyroid drugs for less than 3 months. Generation of the TCR library employed RNA extracted from PBMCs. The sample holds a few counts of this clonotype. Its matching antigen is unknown. The sample was also linked to a second study, of T cells in Graves' hyperthyroidism and ophthalmopathy.

Sequenced here: peripheral blood mononuclear cells (PBMCs), sampled at new diagnosis, from a patient treated with antithyroid drugs. This clonotype was sampled from a woman aged 18-29 years with Graves disease. V is TRBV9 and J is TRBJ2-3, with 7 bases identical to TRBD2. The CDR3 sequence: CASSVASGGITDTQYF. CDR3 coding DNA: TGTGCCAGCAGCGTAGCGTCGGGGGGAATCACAGATACGCAGTATTTT.